The 30 T cell receptor beta chains reported below all come from one sample, sequenced in a study of cytomegalovirus exposure and HLA in healthy donors. Amplification used 60 Vbeta primers and 13 Jbeta primers. Assay: immunoSEQ multiplex PCR; the TCRdb copy retains only in-frame clones and omits some. This sample has roughly 150,000 clones, with about 70% found just once. The sample consisted of PBMCs. Receptors were obtained from a man aged 25 to 40 in good health and CMV-seropositive.

The sample holds a few counts of this clone. The chain has TRBV11-2 and TRBJ2-7; 12 bases align to TRBD2. The CDR3 covers 15 residues. The germline V gene has CDR1 SGHAT and CDR2 FQNNGV. The V gene end was trimmed by 5 bases and the J gene end by 4 bases; junction bases not matched to a gene: 6. The CDR3 coding sequence is TGTGCCAGCAGCGAATCCGGGACTAGCGGGTACGAGCAGTACTTC. It specifies CASSESGTSGYEQYF.

The rearrangement links TRBV30 to TRBJ2-7; D is possibly TRBD2 (5 bases). The CDR3 spans 12 residues. V dropped 2 bases and J dropped 3 bases, with 8 bases sitting between them. Per germline, CDR1 GTSNPN and CDR2 SVGIG (reference sequence). The CDR3 region has the DNA TGTGCCTGGAGTCCACTAGTCTACGAGCAGTACTTC. Amino acids: CAWSPLVYEQYF. Based on the CDR3 plus reference TRBV30 and TRBJ2-7, the full variable domain is SQTIHQWPATLVQPVGSPLSLECTVEGTSNPNLYWYRQAAGRGLQLLFYSVGIGQISSEVPQNLSASRPQDRQFILSSKKLLLSDSGFYLCAWSPLVYEQYFGPGTRLTVT.

The chain's CDR3 is CASQGQFNEKLFF. CDR3 nucleotide sequence: TGTGCCAGCCAGGGACAGTTTAATGAAAAACTGTTTTTT. The chain uses TRBV2 and TRBJ1-4; 7 bases are a match to TRBD1. This CDR3 is 13 amino acids long. The V segment lost 8 bases and the J segment 4 bases; nucleotides outside the gene matches: 4. Germline V lookup: CDR1 SNHLY, CDR2 FYNNEI.

V gene TRBV11-2 combines with J gene TRBJ2-1; 12 nucleotides align to TRBD2. Per germline, CDR1 SGHAT and CDR2 FQNNGV. The CDR3 is 16 residues long. V lost 3 bases and J lost 0; bases outside the gene matches: 0. CDR3 bases: TGTGCCAGCAGCTTGACTAGCGGGAGCTCCTACAATGAGCAGTTCTTC. It specifies CASSLTSGSSYNEQFF.

The chain uses TRBV13 and TRBJ2-2; the D gene is possibly TRBD2 (5 bases). Germline V gene sequence: CDR1 PRHDT, CDR2 FYEKMQ (reference sequence). This CDR3 region has 17 residues. The germline V and J ends were trimmed by 5 bases and 5 bases, with 21 bases remaining between them. CDR3 coding DNA: TGTGCCAGCAGCGTCTTACCCCTAGGCGGGCGGACCGGGGAGCTGTTTTTT. It codes for CASSVLPLGGRTGELFF.

V usage is TRBV5-1 and J usage is TRBJ2-1; TRBD2 matches 14 bases. The CDR3 is 17 residues long. Trimming took 2 bases from V and 4 from J; bases not matched to a gene: 5. The germline CDR1 and CDR2 sequences are SGHRS and YFSETQ. In nucleotides, the CDR3 is TGCGCCAGCAGCTTTACGGGACTAGCGGGAGTATACAATGAGCAGTTCTTC. Amino acids: CASSFTGLAGVYNEQFF.

The chain has TRBV4-2 and TRBJ2-7; TRBD2 matches at 8 bases. V trimming: 0 bases; J trimming: 3 bases; junction bases outside the gene matches: 16. Germline-derived CDR1 and CDR2 are LGHNA and YNFKEQ. The CDR3 is made up of 19 amino acids. The CDR3 is CASSQDPPAKTSEVYEQYF. The CDR3 DNA follows: TGTGCCAGCAGCCAAGACCCCCCTGCTAAGACTAGCGAGGTCTACGAGCAGTACTTC.

The gene calls are TRBV7-9 and TRBJ1-4; TRBD1 aligns across 10 bases. The CDR3 consists of 16 residues. The V and J ends lost 6 bases and 3 bases, in that order; junction bases with no gene match: 7. The germline CDR1 and CDR2 sequences are SEHNR and FQNEAQ (reference sequence). The CDR3 nucleotides are TGTGCCAGCAGATCTGGACAGGGGGTGTCTAATGAAAAACTGTTTTTT. Protein sequence: CASRSGQGVSNEKLFF.

This sequence joins TRBV6-6 and TRBJ1-2; weak D call: TRBD1 (6 bases). Trimming removed 2 bases at V and 12 bases at J, with 16 bases between. The CDR3 loop spans 13 amino acids. Germline V gene data show CDR1 as MNHNY and CDR2 as SVGAGI (reference sequence). The CDR3 DNA follows: TGTGCCAGCAGTTACCTCGGCGACAGGCAACACACCTTC. This sequence encodes CASSYLGDRQHTF.

A few counts support this clone. The genes are TRBV5-8 and TRBJ1-2, with 7 bases matching TRBD1. The CDR3 covers 18 residues. From germline, CDR1 is SGHTS and CDR2 YDEGEE. V shed 4 bases, J shed 6 bases, and the junction held 21 bases outside the gene matches. CDR3 protein: CASSTRDSLYHSRDGYTF. CDR3 bases: TGTGCCAGCAGCACCCGGGACAGCCTCTACCACTCTAGAGATGGCTACACCTTC.

The genes are TRBV5-1 and TRBJ1-2; a weak D match, TRBD1 (6 bases). V lost 0 bases to trimming and J lost 7 bases, with 16 bases between them. The length of the CDR3 is 15 residues. Looked up from germline, CDR1 is SGHRS and CDR2 is YFSETQ. CDR3 coding DNA: TGCGCCAGCAGCTTGGGGGGCCCGTTACAGGGTGGCTACACCTTC. Its protein is CASSLGGPLQGGYTF.

V gene TRBV2 combines with J gene TRBJ1-5; TRBD1 agrees at 8 bases. V was clipped by 1 base and J by 6 bases; unmatched bases: 2. CDR1 is SNHLY and CDR2 is FYNNEI in the germline V gene. This CDR3 has 14 amino acids. The CDR3 DNA reads as TGTGCCAGCAGTGAAGGGACAGGGCTTCAGCCCCAGCATTTT. It yields the protein CASSEGTGLQPQHF.

The chain has TRBV9 and TRBJ1-4; TRBD1 matches 7 bases. The germline gives CDR1 SGDLS, CDR2 YYNGEE. This CDR3 has 17 residues. V was clipped by 4 bases and J by 2 bases; unmatched bases: 11. The CDR3 DNA reads TGTGCCAGCAGCACGCGTGGAGGGGGCTCGACTAATGAAAAACTGTTTTTT. This encodes CASSTRGGGSTNEKLFF. Full variable domain (rest looked up from reference TRBV9 and TRBJ1-4): DSGVTQTPKHLITATGQRVTLRCSPRSGDLSVYWYQQSLDQGLQFLIQYYNGEERAKGNILERFSAQQFPDLHSELNLSSLELGDSALYFCASSTRGGGSTNEKLFFGSGTQLSVL.

The chain links TRBV4-2 to TRBJ2-5; D might be TRBD1 (6 bases). The V gene lost 1 base and the J gene lost 2 bases, with 8 bases spanning the gap. The CDR3 sequence is 14 residues long. Germline CDR1 reads LGHNA; CDR2 reads YNFKEQ. DNA for the CDR3: TGTGCCAGCAGCCAAGTGAGGGGGCAAGAGACCCAGTACTTC. It yields the protein CASSQVRGQETQYF.

This rearrangement joins TRBV15 to TRBJ1-1; D ambiguous. This CDR3 has 13 residues. Trimming pared 5 bases from V and 1 base from J, leaving 8 bases between. Germline V CDR1 and CDR2: LNHNV, YYDKDF (reference sequence). CDR3 sequence: CATSPRQNTEAFF. In DNA form, the CDR3 reads TGTGCCACCAGCCCGCGACAGAACACTGAAGCTTTCTTT.

The chain couples TRBV7-9 to TRBJ2-2; TRBD1 is a possible D gene (5 bases). Between the trimmed V and J ends, which lost 1 base and 1 base, there was a span of 7 bases. CDR1 is SEHNR and CDR2 is FQNEAQ in the germline V gene (reference sequence). The CDR3 is 15 residues long. CDR3 loop: CASSLGTLNTGELFF. The CDR3 nucleotides are TGTGCCAGCAGCTTAGGGACACTGAACACCGGGGAGCTGTTTTTT.

In DNA, the CDR3 is TGCGCCAGCAGCCTCAGGGGGTCCTACGAGCAGTACTTC. This sequence encodes CASSLRGSYEQYF. The rearrangement uses TRBV5-1 and TRBJ2-7; 7 bases agree with TRBD1. The CDR3 is 13 amino acids. The V segment lost 4 bases and the J segment 1 base; nucleotides outside the gene matches: 2. Germline loops: CDR1 SGHRS, CDR2 YFSETQ.

This chain joins TRBV29-1 and TRBJ1-5; 9 positions agree with TRBD1. After removal of 6 bases from V and 1 base from J, the junction contained 4 bases not matched to a gene. CDR1 SQVTM and CDR2 ANQGSEA come from the germline V gene. CDR3 length: 14 amino acids. DNA for the CDR3: TGCAGCGTGGCACAGGGGGCCAGCAATCAGCCCCAGCATTTT. Protein: CSVAQGASNQPQHF.

V and J are TRBV9 and TRBJ2-3, with 8 bases aligning to TRBD1. V lost 3 bases, J lost 14 bases, and 11 bases stayed unmatched. This CDR3 comprises 13 residues. Germline CDR1 and CDR2: SGDLS and YYNGEE. CDR3 loop: CASSANSGGTRYF. CDR3 nucleotide sequence: TGTGCCAGCAGCGCCAACTCAGGGGGCACGAGGTATTTT.

V is TRBV18 and J is TRBJ2-7, with 13 nucleotides matching TRBD2. The CDR3 length is 15 residues. Germline lookup yields CDR1 KGHSH and CDR2 LQKENI. V was clipped by 0 bases and J by 5 bases; unmatched bases: 1. The CDR3 is CASSPPGTSGNEQYF. DNA of the CDR3: TGTGCCAGCTCACCACCCGGGACTAGCGGGAACGAGCAGTACTTC.

The J gene is TRBJ2-1, the V gene TRBV15; weak D call: TRBD1 (5 bases). CDR1 and CDR2 (germline): LNHNV, YYDKDF (reference sequence). The CDR3 has 12 residues. The V end was cut by 3 bases, the J end by 10 bases, with 10 bases between. As DNA, the CDR3 is TGTGCCACCAGCAGCAGAGACAGCGAGCAGTTCTTC. It translates to CATSSRDSEQFF.

This clone occurred once. V gene TRBV2 combines with J gene TRBJ1-4; D is unclear. Germline V gene data show CDR1 as SNHLY and CDR2 as FYNNEI. V dropped 9 bases and J dropped 0 bases, with 17 bases sitting between them. The CDR3 length is 16 residues. CDR3 loop: CASRQGFSTTNEKLFF. CDR3 DNA sequence: TGTGCCAGTCGACAAGGTTTTTCGACAACTAATGAAAAACTGTTTTTT. The whole variable domain, remainder taken from reference TRBV2 and TRBJ1-4, is EPEVTQTPSHQVTQMGQEVILRCVPISNHLYFYWYRQILGQKVEFLVSFYNNEISEKSEIFDDQFSVERPDGSNFTLKIRSTKLEDSAMYFCASRQGFSTTNEKLFFGSGTQLSVL.

This clone was seen a handful of times. CDR3 nucleotide sequence: TGTGCCTGGAGGGCGGACAGAGCAGGGGCCAACGTCCTGACTTTC. Encoded protein: CAWRADRAGANVLTF. The chain uses TRBV30 and TRBJ2-6; TRBD1 is a possible D gene (6 bases). Per germline, CDR1 GTSNPN and CDR2 SVGIG (reference sequence). The V end was cut by 3 bases, the J end by 4 bases, with 13 bases between. This CDR3 is built from 15 residues.

This clone was counted only a few times. CDR3 sequence (DNA): TGTGCCAGCACCGTTACTGCAACTAATGAAAAACTGTTTTTT. Protein product: CASTVTATNEKLFF. J is TRBJ1-4 and V is TRBV13; D gene unclear. The CDR3 covers 14 residues. Germline V gene sequence: CDR1 PRHDT, CDR2 FYEKMQ (reference sequence). V lost 7 bases and J 0 bases, leaving 9 bases between the germline ends.

The chain joins TRBV7-8 to TRBJ1-6; the D gene is possibly TRBD1 (5 bases). Trimming cost V 5 bases and J 5 bases, with 16 bases left between them. Germline CDR1 and CDR2: SGHVS and FQNEAQ. The CDR3 is 16 residues long. The CDR3 reads CASSTPRRGDNSPLHF. The CDR3 coding sequence is TGTGCCAGCAGCACCCCAAGGCGGGGCGATAATTCACCCCTCCACTTT.

This chain uses TRBV4-1 with TRBJ1-4; 10 positions match TRBD1. Unmatched junction bases numbered 7, after V lost 3 bases and J lost 6 bases. Germline V gene sequence: CDR1 MGHRA, CDR2 YSYEKL. The CDR3 contains 16 residues. This CDR3 is CASSHHTGTGDEKLFF. In nucleotides, the CDR3 is TGCGCCAGCAGCCATCATACCGGGACAGGGGATGAAAAACTGTTTTTT.

V usage is TRBV4-1 and J usage is TRBJ2-5, with D maybe TRBD1 (5 bases). The tail of the sequence fits TRBJ2-7 better, so the J call may be wrong. The V gene's germline CDR1 is MGHRA and CDR2 YSYEKL. The CDR3 length is 14 residues. The CDR3, as DNA: TGCGCCAGCAGCCCGAATCAGGGAAGCTACGAGCAGTACTTC. This sequence encodes CASSPNQGSYEQYF.

This chain uses TRBV10-1 with TRBJ2-1; 7 bases are shared with TRBD1. This CDR3 has 16 residues. J lost 4 bases, V lost 4 bases, and 10 bases had no gene match. CDR1 WNHNN and CDR2 SYGVQD come from the germline V gene (reference sequence). The CDR3 DNA sequence: TGCGCCAGCAGTGCTACAGGGGCCAATGAGTACAATGAGCAGTTCTTC. As protein: CASSATGANEYNEQFF.

This clone was observed a handful of times. The V call is TRBV5-1, the J call TRBJ1-5, with D possibly being TRBD1 (5 bases). CDR1 SGHRS and CDR2 YFSETQ come from the germline V gene. Deletions cut 1 base from V and 2 bases from J, with 10 bases between. This CDR3 spans 15 amino acids. The CDR3: CASSLTGGGNQPQHF. The CDR3 DNA sequence: TGCGCCAGCAGCTTGACAGGTGGAGGCAATCAGCCCCAGCATTTT.

The chain is built from TRBV7-9 and TRBJ2-7, with TRBD2 as a possible D gene (5 bases). The ends were cut back, 1 base at V and 4 bases at J, with 11 bases in the middle. This CDR3 contains 14 residues. CDR1 and CDR2 (germline): SEHNR, FQNEAQ (reference sequence). Written as DNA, the CDR3 is TGTGCCAGCAGCTTAGTGGGAGTGACTTACGAGCAGTACTTC. This translates into CASSLVGVTYEQYF.